The 18 T cell receptor beta chains reported below all come from one sample, sequenced in a study of blood T cells in healthy people across ages. It was with a sample-barcoded 5' primer and a J-beta primer mix that a second PCR of roughly 6 to 11 cycles was run. TCRdb called the 5' RACE reads again in MiXCR, with one record for every CDR3 protein. The table includes approximately 1.5 million distinct CDR3 sequences, 42% detected once. The material sequenced was blood. The receptors come from a woman between 18 and 30 years old in good health.

V and J are TRBV4-1 and TRBJ1-1; D is perhaps TRBD1 (6 bases). The V end was cut by 4 bases, the J end by 0 bases, with 9 bases between. CDR3 size: 14 residues. Germline V gene data show CDR1 as MGHRA and CDR2 as YSYEKL. The CDR3 bases are TGCGCCAGCAGCCGACAGGAGGTGAACACTGAAGCTTTCTTT. Amino acids: CASSRQEVNTEAFF.

The chain uses TRBV7-2 and TRBJ2-1; D perhaps matches TRBD1 (6 bases). The germline gives CDR1 SGHTA, CDR2 FQGNSA. The V gene lost 5 bases and the J gene lost 6 bases, with 14 bases spanning the gap. The CDR3 is made up of 14 amino acids. CDR3 loop: CASSPRGRGNEQFF. Written as DNA, the CDR3 is TGTGCCAGCAGCCCGAGGGGCAGGGGCAATGAGCAGTTCTTC.

The chain uses TRBV7-2 and TRBJ1-1, with D unresolved. This CDR3 is built from 16 residues. Trimming took 4 bases from V and 0 from J, leaving 15 bases between them. Germline V gene data show CDR1 as SGHTA and CDR2 as FQGNSA. CDR3 coding DNA: TGTGCCAGCAGCTCCCTCTCGGGCCCCGTGAACACTGAAGCTTTCTTT. As protein: CASSSLSGPVNTEAFF.

The V and J genes are TRBV7-2 and TRBJ2-1, with TRBD2 as a possible D gene (5 bases). The V gene's germline CDR1 is SGHTA and CDR2 FQGNSA. Trimming took 0 bases from V and 4 from J, leaving 7 bases between them. This CDR3 region has 14 residues. CDR3 bases: TGTGCCAGCAGCTTAGCCACGGGGTACAATGAGCAGTTCTTC. It encodes CASSLATGYNEQFF.

This clonotype was observed a few times. The chain uses TRBV24-1 and TRBJ2-3; 7 bases are a match to TRBD1. V gave up 7 bases and J gave up 0 bases; unmatched junction bases: 3. The CDR3 extends over 14 amino acids. The germline gives CDR1 KGHDR, CDR2 SFDVKD. For the CDR3, the DNA is TGTGCCACCAGCGGGACAGATAGCACAGATACGCAGTATTTT. Translated, it gives CATSGTDSTDTQYF.

V usage is TRBV10-3 and J usage is TRBJ1-2; D remains unclear. The V gene lost 5 bases and the J gene lost 0 bases, with 13 bases spanning the gap. This CDR3 is built from 15 residues. From germline, CDR1 is ENHRY and CDR2 SYGVKD. The CDR3 sequence is CAISLRPEANYGYTF. The CDR3 DNA is TGTGCCATCAGTCTCCGTCCGGAGGCTAACTATGGCTACACCTTC.

V and J are TRBV25-1 and TRBJ1-1; weak D call: TRBD1 (6 bases). Trimming pared 1 base from V and 3 bases from J, leaving 9 bases between. The V gene's germline CDR1 is MGHDK and CDR2 SYGVNS. The CDR3 has 14 residues. CDR3 in DNA: TGTGCCAGCAGTGAATGGGGGCGCCACACTGAAGCTTTCTTT. Protein: CASSEWGRHTEAFF.

This clonotype was counted a few times. V gene TRBV7-2 combines with J gene TRBJ1-2, with D possibly TRBD1 on 6 matching bases. The CDR3 extends over 15 amino acids. Germline V CDR1 and CDR2: SGHTA, FQGNSA. The ends were cut back, 1 base at V and 5 bases at J, with 14 bases in the middle. The CDR3 DNA sequence: TGTGCCAGCAGCTTAGTGGTGGTACAGGGATATGGCTACACCTTC. Its protein is CASSLVVVQGYGYTF.

With regard to this clonotype: One junction end does not reproduce the germline sequence, and a read error may be involved. The CDR3 DNA reads TGCAGCGTTTCGGACAGGCCTCAATACAACGAGCAGTTCTTC. Protein product: CSVSDRPQYNEQFF. This chain joins TRBV29-1 and TRBJ2-1; 7 bases line up with TRBD1. The germline V gene has CDR1 SQVTM and CDR2 ANQGSEA. There are 14 residues in the CDR3.

The rearrangement links TRBV4-3 to TRBJ2-4; TRBD2 aligns across 7 bases. The CDR3 runs 17 residues. With 0 bases clipped from V and 7 bases from J, the junction kept 12 bases outside the gene matches. The germline V gene has CDR1 LGHNA and CDR2 YSLEER. CDR3 coding DNA: TGCGCCAGCAGCCAAGATCTTTGGGACGGGAGGAGTAACATTCAGTACTTC. This translates into CASSQDLWDGRSNIQYF.

The rearrangement uses TRBV4-1 and TRBJ1-1; no reliable D call. The germline gives CDR1 MGHRA, CDR2 YSYEKL. The CDR3 consists of 12 residues. Trimming took off 0 bases at V and 3 bases at J, with 2 bases between the two ends. The CDR3 protein is CASSQDHTEAFF. The CDR3 bases are TGCGCCAGCAGCCAAGACCACACTGAAGCTTTCTTT.

This chain connects TRBV12-3 or TRBV12-4 to TRBJ1-6; 7 bases align to TRBD1. This CDR3 region has 14 residues. V dropped 9 bases and J dropped 7; count of bases not matched to a gene: 9. In DNA, the CDR3 is TGTGCCAGTAGGAGGGGGCAGGTCAATTCACCCCTCCACTTT. It is translated as CASRRGQVNSPLHF.

This clonotype was seen many times. V is TRBV29-1 and J is TRBJ2-1, with D perhaps matching TRBD2 (5 bases). The CDR3 loop spans 16 amino acids. Germline loops: CDR1 SQVTM, CDR2 ANQGSEA. Trimming removed 0 bases at V and 0 bases at J, with 12 bases between. This CDR3 is CSVEEGSGSSYNEQFF. The CDR3 DNA reads as TGCAGCGTTGAAGAAGGGTCGGGGAGCTCCTACAATGAGCAGTTCTTC.

A few counts support this clonotype. The chain is built from TRBV5-4 and TRBJ1-2; tentative D call: TRBD1 (5 bases). The V gene's germline CDR1 is SGHNT and CDR2 YYREEE (reference sequence). The CDR3 is 17 amino acids. Trimming left V 5 bases short and J 8 bases short, with 28 bases between. CDR3 sequence reads: CASRRTPGRVDGRGYTF. The CDR3 bases are TGTGCCAGCAGGAGGACCCCGGGCAGGGTGGACGGGAGGGGCTACACCTTC.

In this sample, this clonotype turned up many times. The chain employs TRBV7-9 and TRBJ1-2; TRBD1 matches 10 bases. The V segment lost 5 bases and the J segment 4 bases; nucleotides outside the gene matches: 7. The CDR3 consists of 15 residues. Germline CDR1 reads SEHNR; CDR2 reads FQNEAQ (reference sequence). Here the CDR3 reads CASSADRGRVYGYTF. As DNA, the CDR3 is TGTGCCAGCAGCGCAGACAGGGGGCGGGTCTATGGCTACACCTTC.

A word on this clonotype: The CDR3 carries no conserved terminal phenylalanine or tryptophan, so it likely arises from a read error. Written as DNA, the CDR3 is TGTACCAGCAGCTTCGGCACAGATACGCAGTATATT. Translation gives CTSSFGTDTQYI. The genes are TRBV7-2 and TRBJ2-3, with D hard to call. The CDR3 consists of 12 residues. From germline, CDR1 is SGHTA and CDR2 FQGNSA. Between the trimmed V and J ends, which lost 3 bases and 1 base, there was a span of 2 bases.

The chain links TRBV7-9 to TRBJ2-1, with 7 bases that match TRBD2. This CDR3 has 19 amino acids. J lost 1 base, V lost 5 bases, and 17 bases had no gene match. The V gene's germline CDR1 is SEHNR and CDR2 FQNEAQ (reference sequence). The DNA for the CDR3 is TGTGCCAGCAGCCCTTTAATTACGGGAGGAGTTTTGTCCTACAATGAGCAGTTCTTC. This translates into CASSPLITGGVLSYNEQFF.

Concerning this clonotype itself: A much larger clone differs by one base, so this may be a read error. Here the CDR3 DNA reads TGCGCCAGCAGCCAAGGACCGGGACTAGCGCTCAATGAGCAGTACTTC. This encodes CASSQGPGLALNEQYF. The chain employs TRBV4-1 and TRBJ2-1; 10 positions match TRBD2. The J call could be wrong; TRBJ2-7 is a better fit for the DNA end. The germline V gene has CDR1 MGHRA and CDR2 YSYEKL. The CDR3 sequence is 16 residues long.